The 18 T cell receptor beta chains below all came from one sample that was sequenced in a study of neurological immune-mediated disorders. One entry per CDR3 protein results from TCRdb running MiXCR on the 5' RACE reads. The sample consists of 20,000 to 30,000 distinct CDR3 sequences, almost 2.5% of them appearing once. Sequenced sample: PBMCs. These receptor sequences come from a woman between 45 and 65 years old with multiple sclerosis.

This clonotype was counted many times. The chain employs TRBV5-1 and TRBJ2-2; 11 nucleotides match TRBD2. The junction had 4 bases not matched to a gene; V was cut back by 7 bases and J by 5 bases. This CDR3 spans 14 amino acids. CDR1 SGHRS and CDR2 YFSETQ come from the germline V gene. The CDR3 region has the DNA TGCGCCAGCGGACTAGCGGGTGATACCGGGGAGCTGTTTTTT. Its protein product is CASGLAGDTGELFF.

This clonotype was counted between two and nine times. This chain's CDR3 is CASSPRPVDEQYF. The CDR3 DNA sequence: TGCGCCAGCAGCCCTAGACCGGTAGACGAGCAGTACTTC. The chain joins TRBV5-1 to TRBJ2-7, with D unresolved. V dropped 4 bases and J dropped 5 bases, with 13 bases sitting between them. Looked up from germline, CDR1 is SGHRS and CDR2 is YFSETQ. CDR3 length equals 13 residues.

Ten or more counts support this clonotype. V gene TRBV5-6 combines with J gene TRBJ1-2, with 8 bases matching TRBD1. Losses at the gene ends were 3 bases for V and 7 bases for J; bases not matched to a gene: 11. Germline V gives CDR1 SGHDT, CDR2 YYEEEE. CDR3 length equals 15 residues. CDR3 nucleotides: TGTGCCAGCAGCTCTTCAAACAGGGGGTTTTCTGGCTACACCTTC. Protein product: CASSSSNRGFSGYTF.

This clonotype was counted many times. V gene TRBV7-3 combines with J gene TRBJ1-1; TRBD1 agrees at 8 bases. Germline V CDR1 and CDR2: SGHTA, FQGTGA. J was trimmed by 6 bases and V by 5 bases; bases with no gene match: 8. The CDR3 runs to 14 residues. The CDR3 spells CASSPSTGVAEAFF. The CDR3, as DNA: TGTGCCAGCAGCCCCTCGACAGGGGTGGCTGAAGCTTTCTTT.

This clonotype came up many times. The chain has TRBV14 and TRBJ1-2; D is undetermined. Trimming shortened V by 1 base and J by 3 bases, and 12 bases separated the two germline ends. In germline, CDR1 is SGHDN, CDR2 FVKESK. CDR3 length equals 15 residues. The CDR3 is CASSQGAGSYYGYTF. Here the CDR3 DNA reads TGTGCCAGCAGCCAAGGGGCGGGGAGTTACTATGGCTACACCTTC.

This clonotype was detected many times. The V gene is TRBV30, the J gene TRBJ2-1; D gene uncertain. V was cut by 2 bases and J by 9 bases, with 14 bases left in between. The CDR3 loop spans 13 amino acids. Germline V gene lookup returns CDR1 GTSNPN and CDR2 SVGIG (reference sequence). CDR3 loop: CAWSLASILEQFF. The CDR3 region has the DNA TGTGCCTGGAGTTTGGCCAGCATCCTTGAGCAGTTCTTC.

This clonotype is categorized as medium-sized (0.01 to 0.1%). The rearrangement joins TRBV4-1 to TRBJ1-5, with D possibly TRBD1 on 6 matching bases. CDR3 length equals 16 residues. V dropped 0 bases and J dropped 1 base, with 10 bases sitting between them. Germline CDR1 reads MGHRA; CDR2 reads YSYEKL. CDR3: CASSQEPTGSNQPQHF. The CDR3 DNA reads TGCGCCAGCAGCCAAGAGCCCACAGGGAGCAATCAGCCCCAGCATTTT.

This clonotype was counted ten times or more. DNA of the CDR3: TGCGCCAGCAGCGTCCCCACTAGCGGGGTCGGGGATGAGCAGTTCTTC. It specifies CASSVPTSGVGDEQFF. The chain joins TRBV5-1 to TRBJ2-1; 10 nucleotides line up with TRBD2. Germline CDR1 and CDR2: SGHRS and YFSETQ. V dropped 4 bases and J dropped 8; count of bases not matched to a gene: 12. The CDR3 length is 16 residues. The complete variable domain, with remaining parts taken from reference TRBV5-1 and TRBJ2-1, reads KAGVTQTPRYLIKTRGQQVTLSCSPISGHRSVSWYQQTPGQGLQFLFEYFSETQRNKGNFPGRFSGRQFSNSRSEMNVSTLELGDSALYLCASSVPTSGVGDEQFFGPGTRLTVL.

The sample holds a few counts of this clonotype. V is TRBV18 and J is TRBJ1-1; D is unclear. This CDR3 spans 13 amino acids. CDR1 and CDR2 (germline): KGHSH, LQKENI. Trimming cost V 3 bases and J 2 bases, with 7 bases left between them. CDR3 sequence: CASSPAGNTEAFF. The CDR3 bases are TGTGCCAGCTCACCGGCGGGTAACACTGAAGCTTTCTTT.

This clonotype was seen repeatedly, ten times or more. V gene TRBV20-1 combines with J gene TRBJ2-3, with D tentatively TRBD2 (6 bases). Trimming removed 0 bases at V and 1 base at J, with 11 bases between. This CDR3 region has 15 residues. Germline CDR1 and CDR2: DFQATT and SNEGSKA (reference sequence). The CDR3 is CSARDPGDGTDTQYF. In DNA, the CDR3 is TGCAGTGCTAGAGACCCGGGAGATGGCACAGATACGCAGTATTTT.

This clonotype is medium-sized (0.01 to 0.1%) in the sample. This chain's CDR3 is CSVDDRGTEAFF. CDR3 coding DNA: TGCAGCGTTGACGACAGGGGCACTGAAGCTTTCTTT. V usage is TRBV29-1 and J usage is TRBJ1-1; TRBD1 matches 8 bases. The CDR3 has 12 amino acids. Trimming cost V 3 bases and J 4 bases; bases outside gene matches: 1. The germline gives CDR1 SQVTM, CDR2 ANQGSEA.

In its sample, this clonotype was seen many times. The chain employs TRBV20-1 and TRBJ2-2, with 9 bases aligning to TRBD2. The CDR3 spans 15 residues. Trimming cost V 3 bases and J 4 bases; bases outside gene matches: 6. Germline V gene sequence: CDR1 DFQATT, CDR2 SNEGSKA (reference sequence). CDR3 nucleotide sequence: TGCAGTGCTAGGGTAGCGGGAGTAACCACCGGGGAGCTGTTTTTT. Its protein product is CSARVAGVTTGELFF.

The chain combines TRBV7-9 with TRBJ2-1; D remains ambiguous. Per the germline V gene, CDR1 is SEHNR and CDR2 is FQNEAQ (reference sequence). The CDR3 contains 16 residues. V gave up 1 base and J gave up 6 bases, with 16 bases separating them. CDR3 sequence: CASSLVGLLETNEQFF. CDR3 nucleotide sequence: TGTGCCAGCAGCTTAGTAGGTCTATTGGAGACCAATGAGCAGTTCTTC.

This clonotype was picked up many times. CDR3 in amino acids: CATSRNRDTYIEQYF. The CDR3 DNA sequence: TGTGCCACCAGCAGAAACCGGGACACCTATATCGAGCAGTACTTC. This rearrangement joins TRBV15 to TRBJ2-7; perhaps TRBD1 as D (6 bases). The CDR3 sequence is 15 residues long. Germline CDR1 reads LNHNV; CDR2 reads YYDKDF (reference sequence). Trimming pared 2 bases from V and 6 bases from J, leaving 17 bases between.

In its sample, this clonotype was seen a few times. V gene TRBV14 combines with J gene TRBJ1-1, with D perhaps TRBD1 (6 bases). CDR1 and CDR2 from the germline V gene are SGHDN and FVKESK. V gave up 3 bases and J gave up 1 base, with 9 bases separating them. This CDR3 contains 14 residues. CDR3 sequence (DNA): TGTGCCAGCAGCCACATACAGGGGAACACTGAAGCTTTCTTT. Translating it yields CASSHIQGNTEAFF.

This clonotype was detected many times. This could be a read error, since a much larger clone is one nucleotide away. The chain uses TRBV20-1 and TRBJ2-1; D could derive from TRBD1 or TRBD2 (5 bases each). Germline V lookup: CDR1 DFQATT, CDR2 SNEGSKA (reference sequence). V dropped 6 bases and J dropped 5 bases, with 14 bases sitting between them. The CDR3 loop spans 13 amino acids. The CDR3: CSAKIGTNNEQFF. The CDR3 DNA sequence: TGCAGTGCCAAGATCGGGACGAACAATGAGCAGTTCTTC.

This clonotype is labeled medium-sized. The chain couples TRBV12-3 or TRBV12-4 to TRBJ1-3; no clear D. Trimming cost V 5 bases and J 0 bases, with 14 bases left between them. The CDR3 is made up of 16 amino acids. CDR3 nucleotide sequence: TGTGCCAGCAGTCGGCAAACCCATAGCTCTGGAAACACCATATATTTT. Translating gives CASSRQTHSSGNTIYF.

This clonotype was counted between two and nine times. The CDR3 sequence: CSAIIYEQFF. The CDR3 DNA is TGCAGTGCAATCATTTATGAGCAGTTCTTC. The chain has TRBV20-1 and TRBJ2-1; no reliable D call. Trimming removed 6 bases at V and 8 bases at J, with 8 bases between. This CDR3 is 10 amino acids long. Per the germline V gene, CDR1 is DFQATT and CDR2 is SNEGSKA (reference sequence).